The rows below give T cell receptor beta chains drawn from one sample of a study of blood T cell repertoires in COVID-19. The data were produced by immunoSEQ multiplex PCR, yet TCRdb's version contains in-frame clones alone and is incomplete. The sample yields fewer than 300,000 clones, 90% to 95% seen once. Material for sequencing was peripheral blood. The receptor set was obtained from a woman in her 30s with COVID-19, enrolled during active disease. Both conserved end residues are part of each CDR3. The D gene is left open where the match is weak. Rows may omit the clone size; those that give it use once, few, many or a size class.

D gene,clone size,V gene,J gene,CDR3 protein,CDR3 DNA
.,.,TRBV9,TRBJ1-3,CASSVQQGRSTGNTIYF,TGTGCCAGCAGCGTACAACAGGGTAGATCAACTGGAAACACCATATATTTT
.,.,TRBV7-9,TRBJ1-2,CASSLEAGSDGYTF,TGTGCCAGCAGCTTAGAGGCAGGGTCGGATGGCTACACCTTC
.,.,TRBV27,TRBJ1-5,CASSLSLRGASNQPQHF,TGTGCCAGCAGTTTAAGTTTGCGGGGAGCTAGCAATCAGCCCCAGCATTTT
.,once,TRBV5-1,TRBJ2-7,CASSPFAGPSYEQYF,TGCGCCAGCAGCCCTTTTGCGGGCCCCAGCTACGAGCAGTACTTC
.,.,TRBV2,TRBJ2-2,CASRAGTNTGELFF,TGTGCCAGCAGAGCAGGCACTAACACCGGGGAGCTGTTTTTT
TRBD1,.,TRBV10-3,TRBJ1-2,CAISDGGQGSYGYTF,TGTGCCATCAGTGATGGGGGACAGGGAAGCTATGGCTACACCTTC
TRBD1,.,TRBV19,TRBJ1-2,CASSIPAGTAYGYTF,TGTGCCAGTAGTATTCCCGCCGGGACAGCTTATGGCTACACCTTC
.,.,TRBV4-2,TRBJ2-1,CASSQIGGYNEQFF,TGTGCCAGCAGCCAGATCGGGGGCTACAATGAGCAGTTCTTC
.,.,TRBV2,TRBJ1-4,CASSGEALSNEKLFF,TGTGCCAGCAGTGGAGAGGCCCTATCTAATGAAAAACTGTTTTTT
.,.,TRBV28,TRBJ1-2,CASSFRIRTNYGYTF,TGTGCCAGCAGTTTTCGTATACGGACAAACTATGGCTACACCTTC
TRBD1,.,TRBV5-4,TRBJ1-5,CASSEGQGDNQPQHF,TGTGCCAGCAGCGAGGGACAGGGAGACAATCAGCCCCAGCATTTT
TRBD1,once,TRBV6-1,TRBJ2-7,CASSEAGTASEQYF,TGTGCCAGCAGTGAAGCCGGGACAGCCTCCGAGCAGTACTTC
.,.,TRBV3-1/TRBV3-2,TRBJ1-1,CASSLSTVMNTEAFF,TGTGCCAGCAGCCTGTCGACAGTTATGAACACTGAAGCTTTCTTT
TRBD2,.,TRBV14,TRBJ2-1,CASSQGVISRGLAFNEQFF,TGTGCCAGCAGCCAAGGGGTAATAAGTAGAGGACTAGCCTTCAATGAGCAGTTCTTC
.,.,TRBV5-5,TRBJ2-5,CASSSSPGVVETQYF,TGTGCCAGCAGCTCGTCCCCAGGGGTCGTAGAGACCCAGTACTTC
TRBD2,.,TRBV4-1,TRBJ2-1,CASSPTGLGVNEQFF,TGCGCCAGCAGCCCCACGGGACTAGGCGTCAATGAGCAGTTCTTC
TRBD1,.,TRBV5-6,TRBJ1-5,CASSFRGRSNQPQHF,TGTGCCAGCAGCTTCAGGGGGCGGAGCAATCAGCCCCAGCATTTT
TRBD1,.,TRBV19,TRBJ2-7,CASSGQGGSYEQYF,TGTGCCAGTAGCGGACAGGGGGGTTCGTACGAGCAGTACTTC
TRBD2,.,TRBV11-3,TRBJ2-2,CASSPGTSGVTGELFF,TGTGCCAGCAGCCCCGGGACTAGCGGGGTCACCGGGGAGCTGTTTTTT
.,few,TRBV25-1,TRBJ1-3,CASSGRPAGGNTIYF,TGTGCCAGCAGTGGACGCCCGGCAGGTGGAAACACCATATATTTT
.,.,TRBV28,TRBJ1-2,CASRNSSNYGYTF,TGTGCCAGCAGAAACAGCAGTAACTATGGCTACACCTTC
.,.,TRBV4-1,TRBJ1-5,CASSQDLVGPQHF,TGCGCCAGCAGCCAAGATCTAGTGGGGCCCCAGCATTTT
.,once,TRBV27,TRBJ2-7,CASRRGRGFYEQYF,TGTGCCAGCAGGCGGGGTAGAGGGTTCTACGAGCAGTACTTC
TRBD2,.,TRBV7-2,TRBJ2-1,CASSLMREHNEQFF,TGTGCCAGCAGCTTAATGCGGGAGCACAATGAGCAGTTCTTC
TRBD1,.,TRBV19,TRBJ1-4,CASSEGQGTNEKLFF,TGTGCCAGTAGTGAAGGACAGGGGACTAATGAAAAACTGTTTTTT
TRBD1,.,TRBV14,TRBJ2-4,CASSSDRGNIQYF,TGTGCCAGCAGCTCCGACAGGGGAAACATTCAGTACTTC
TRBD1,.,TRBV9,TRBJ1-6,CASSVDQQGVSYNSPLHF,TGTGCCAGCAGCGTCGATCAACAGGGGGTATCCTATAATTCACCCCTCCACTTT
.,once,TRBV11-2,TRBJ1-1,CASSLVSRGGGTEAFF,TGTGCCAGCAGCTTAGTATCTAGGGGCGGCGGCACTGAAGCTTTCTTT
TRBD1,once,TRBV6-6,TRBJ1-3,CASSPPGQGSGNTIYF,TGTGCCAGCAGTCCTCCGGGACAGGGGTCAGGAAACACCATATATTTT
.,.,TRBV30,TRBJ1-2,CAWSNRGDGYTF,TGTGCCTGGAGTAACCGGGGAGATGGCTACACCTTC
.,.,TRBV2,TRBJ2-7,CASSESLGDEQYF,TGTGCCAGCAGTGAATCCCTGGGCGACGAGCAGTACTTC
TRBD2,once,TRBV7-3,TRBJ2-1,CASSLGPTSGDYNEQFF,TGTGCCAGCAGCTTAGGTCCGACTAGCGGAGACTACAATGAGCAGTTCTTC
TRBD1,.,TRBV6-1,TRBJ1-1,CASSEGTGGEYRTEAFF,TGTGCCAGCAGTGAAGGGACAGGGGGCGAATATAGGACTGAAGCTTTCTTT
TRBD2,few,TRBV5-1,TRBJ2-7,CASSQSSGSYEQYF,TGCGCCAGCAGCCAGTCTAGCGGCTCCTACGAGCAGTACTTC
.,.,TRBV19,TRBJ2-2,CASSILGSATGELFF,TGTGCCAGTAGTATCCTGGGGAGCGCCACCGGGGAGCTGTTTTTT
TRBD2,.,TRBV27,TRBJ2-1,CASTSGRVNEQFF,TGTGCCAGCACTAGCGGGAGGGTAAATGAGCAGTTCTTC
.,.,TRBV10-2,TRBJ2-7,CASSPAEGLLRYEQYF,TGCGCCAGCAGCCCGGCGGAGGGGCTGTTGAGGTACGAGCAGTACTTC
TRBD2,.,TRBV2,TRBJ2-4,CASSPGLAENIQYF,TGTGCCAGCAGCCCCGGACTAGCGGAAAACATTCAGTACTTC
TRBD2,once,TRBV19,TRBJ2-1,CASSKGTSGNEQFF,TGTGCCAGTAGTAAAGGGACTAGCGGCAATGAGCAGTTCTTC
TRBD2,few,TRBV7-9,TRBJ2-5,CASSLWPLGLAGQETQYF,TGTGCCAGCAGCTTATGGCCGCTAGGACTAGCGGGACAGGAGACCCAGTACTTC
TRBD2,.,TRBV18,TRBJ2-3,CASSKKTSGSYQDTQYF,TGTGCCAGCTCAAAAAAGACTAGCGGGTCATATCAAGATACGCAGTATTTT
TRBD2,.,TRBV27,TRBJ2-7,CASRLTSGGAYEQYF,TGTGCCAGCAGACTAACTAGCGGGGGAGCCTACGAGCAGTACTTC
TRBD1,.,TRBV2,TRBJ1-5,CASRAGQATDQPQHF,TGTGCCAGCAGGGCTGGACAGGCTACAGATCAGCCCCAGCATTTT
TRBD1,.,TRBV6-5,TRBJ1-4,CASSYRGVTNEKLFF,TGTGCCAGCTCCTACAGGGGAGTAACTAATGAAAAACTGTTTTTT
.,once,TRBV3-1/TRBV3-2,TRBJ1-1,CASSQTGESSEAFF,TGTGCCAGCAGCCAAACGGGGGAGTCATCTGAAGCTTTCTTT
TRBD1,.,TRBV28,TRBJ2-5,CASRFGQGLGETQYF,TGTGCCAGCAGGTTCGGACAGGGGTTAGGAGAGACCCAGTACTTC
TRBD2,.,TRBV7-2,TRBJ2-1,CASSLVSGLAGVGQFF,TGTGCCAGCAGCCTAGTAAGTGGACTAGCGGGAGTAGGGCAGTTCTTC
TRBD2,.,TRBV5-1,TRBJ2-1,CASGPSGQYNEQFF,TGCGCCAGCGGACCTAGCGGGCAATACAATGAGCAGTTCTTC
.,.,TRBV27,TRBJ2-7,CASSSSSQPSPYEQYF,TGTGCCAGCAGTTCCTCTAGCCAACCTTCGCCTTACGAGCAGTACTTC
TRBD1,.,TRBV11-2,TRBJ1-1,CASSPNHPGQGNTEAFF,TGTGCCAGCAGCCCAAATCACCCGGGACAGGGAAACACTGAAGCTTTCTTT
TRBD2,.,TRBV9,TRBJ2-3,CASSALAGGTDTQYF,TGTGCCAGCAGCGCTCTAGCGGGAGGCACAGATACGCAGTATTTT
TRBD2,.,TRBV5-1,TRBJ2-7,CASSYTLEGLAGTYEQYF,TGCGCCAGCAGCTATACACTGGAGGGACTAGCGGGGACCTACGAGCAGTACTTC
TRBD1,.,TRBV24-1,TRBJ1-2,CATSDSRTGDIYTF,TGTGCCACCAGTGACTCACGGACAGGGGATATCTACACCTTC